These 9 T cell receptor beta chains were all obtained from the same sample, sequenced in a study of cytomegalovirus exposure and HLA in healthy donors (dated by TCRdb to between 2016 and 2019). The method behind the library was the immunoSEQ multiplex PCR assay. For the multiplex PCR, a mixture combining 60 forward primers for TCR Vbeta segments and 13 reverse primers for TCR Jbeta segments was used. Entries here come from immuneACCESS through TCRdb and include only in-frame sequences with V and J called. Some clones fail to appear in such tables; in the studies checked, an unresolved V gene covers under half of the shortfall, and the cause of the remainder is unknown. This sample gives about 190,000 clones in total; 80% to 85% of them show up just once. The top ten clonotypes cover roughly 1.1% of the sample. Sequencing was done on a sample of PBMCs. The receptor source for this set is a woman in her thirties or forties in good health and CMV-seronegative.

This chain uses TRBV7-2 with TRBJ1-6; D is undetermined. Trimming took 1 base from V and 7 from J, leaving 11 bases between them. The CDR3 covers 15 residues. Germline V CDR1 and CDR2: SGHTA, FQGNSA. The CDR3 DNA sequence: TGTGCCAGCAGCTTAGGGTATACGGGGAATTCACCCCTCCACTTT. As protein: CASSLGYTGNSPLHF.

This chain links TRBV2 with TRBJ2-5, with 7 positions matching TRBD1. The CDR3 is made up of 14 amino acids. CDR1 is SNHLY, CDR2 FYNNEI, per germline. After removal of 9 bases from V and 5 bases from J, the junction contained 12 bases not matched to a gene. CDR3 sequence reads: CARTIDRVKETQYF. The CDR3 nucleotides are TGTGCCAGGACGATAGACAGGGTGAAGGAGACCCAGTACTTC.

The chain couples TRBV6-5 to TRBJ1-1; tentative D call: TRBD1 (5 bases). The CDR3 consists of 12 residues. The V end lost 5 bases, the J end lost 7 bases, and 11 bases lay between the germline ends. The germline V gene encodes CDR1 MNHEY and CDR2 SVGAGI. The CDR3 is CASSRDSREAFF. The CDR3 bases are TGTGCCAGCAGTCGTGACAGCCGTGAAGCTTTCTTT.

Remarks on this clone: The junction departs from germline at one end; a sequencing error may be responsible. CDR3 loop: CSASGQGLLF. The CDR3 nucleotides read TGCAGTGCTAGCGGGCAGGGACTTCTTTTC. This chain links TRBV20-1 with TRBJ1-2; D may be TRBD1 (5 bases). Per the germline V gene, CDR1 is DFQATT and CDR2 is SNEGSKA (reference sequence). The CDR3 spans 10 residues.

This clone showed up just a few times. The rearrangement uses TRBV9 and TRBJ1-2, with TRBD1 matching 7 bases. Germline values: CDR1 SGDLS, CDR2 YYNGEE. Trimming at V came to 0 bases and at J to 7 bases, leaving 9 bases not matched to a gene. The CDR3 is made up of 15 amino acids. CDR3 residues: CASSVDQGVVGGYTF. In DNA, the CDR3 is TGTGCCAGCAGCGTAGACCAGGGGGTTGTCGGTGGCTACACCTTC.

The chain employs TRBV11-2 and TRBJ2-2, with D perhaps matching TRBD1 (5 bases). The germline gives CDR1 SGHAT, CDR2 FQNNGV. V lost 5 bases and J 1 base, leaving 14 bases between the germline ends. The CDR3 loop spans 16 amino acids. This CDR3 reads CASSHYRQGNTGELFF. The DNA of the CDR3 is TGTGCCAGCAGCCACTATAGGCAGGGGAACACCGGGGAGCTGTTTTTT.

This clone turned up a few times. This chain joins TRBV6-5 and TRBJ1-4; TRBD1 aligns across 10 bases. Trimming removed 6 bases from V and 6 bases from J; junction bases left unmatched: 4. The CDR3 sequence is 14 residues long. Germline V gene data show CDR1 as MNHEY and CDR2 as SVGAGI. The CDR3 DNA sequence: TGTGCCAGCAGAACGGGACAGGGGTATGAAAAACTGTTTTTT. Translating it yields CASRTGQGYEKLFF.

The chain employs TRBV27 and TRBJ2-2, with 8 bases identical to TRBD1. J was trimmed by 5 bases and V by 6 bases; bases with no gene match: 11. CDR3 size: 16 residues. Germline lookup yields CDR1 MNHEY and CDR2 SMNVEV (reference sequence). The CDR3 DNA follows: TGTGCCAGCAGCCGTGACAGGGGAGGTTGGACCGGGGAGCTGTTTTTT. Encoded protein: CASSRDRGGWTGELFF.

The rearrangement links TRBV5-8 to TRBJ1-1; D is undetermined. Germline V lookup: CDR1 SGHTS, CDR2 YDEGEE. The CDR3 consists of 15 residues. V was pared by 0 bases and J by 3 bases, with 12 bases between. CDR3 loop: CASSLGSVGDTEAFF. The CDR3 DNA reads as TGTGCCAGCAGCTTGGGATCAGTCGGGGACACTGAAGCTTTCTTT.